Below, 10 T cell receptor beta chains from the same sample are listed, as sequenced in a study of identical twins. MiXCR was run by TCRdb on the 5' RACE reads, yielding one entry per CDR3 protein. The table includes about 1.7 million distinct CDR3 sequences, around 33% detected once. Specimen: cord blood. The receptor source for this set is a newborn girl in good health.

This clonotype has a handful of counts. This chain uses TRBV6-5 with TRBJ2-7; 8 nucleotides match TRBD2. V was pared by 2 bases and J by 3 bases, with 9 bases of the junction left unmatched. Germline lookup yields CDR1 MNHEY and CDR2 SVGAGI. This CDR3 is 16 amino acids long. The chain's CDR3 is CASSYPPGGYHYEQYF. For the CDR3, the DNA is TGTGCCAGCAGTTACCCTCCGGGGGGGTATCACTACGAGCAGTACTTC.

The chain couples TRBV25-1 to TRBJ1-2, with 9 bases identical to TRBD1. The CDR3 loop spans 14 amino acids. The trim removed 10 bases at V and 13 bases at J, leaving 19 bases unmatched. Germline V CDR1 and CDR2: MGHDK, SYGVNS. The CDR3: CAIPLNPGQGSITF. For the CDR3, the DNA is TGTGCCATCCCCCTTAACCCTGGACAGGGGAGTATCACCTTC.

This clonotype was observed a few times. The CDR3 DNA reads as TGCAGTGCTAGATCTAGCGGGAGGGCCCGTAATGAGCAGTTCTTC. It translates to CSARSSGRARNEQFF. V gene TRBV20-1 combines with J gene TRBJ2-1, with 12 nucleotides matching TRBD2. Germline assignment: CDR1 DFQATT and CDR2 SNEGSKA (reference sequence). CDR3 size: 15 residues. V lost 2 bases, J lost 7 bases, and 6 bases stayed unmatched.

In this sample, this clonotype turned up a few times. The V gene is TRBV4-1, the J gene TRBJ1-2; D gene ambiguous. The CDR3 runs 13 residues. V was clipped by 1 base and J by 7 bases, with 10 bases between them. CDR1 and CDR2 (germline): MGHRA, YSYEKL. CDR3 coding DNA: TGCGCCAGCAGCCAAGCGCCGACGGGTGGCTACACCTTC. Residues: CASSQAPTGGYTF.

This clonotype was picked up one time. The chain joins TRBV20-1 to TRBJ1-4, with TRBD1 identical over 10 bases. The V gene end was trimmed by 5 bases and the J gene end by 6 bases; junction bases not matched to a gene: 3. This CDR3 region has 13 residues. CDR1 and CDR2 (germline): DFQATT, SNEGSKA (reference sequence). This CDR3 reads CSAFDRGHEKLFF. The CDR3 DNA follows: TGCAGTGCTTTCGACAGGGGGCATGAAAAACTGTTTTTT.

The chain links TRBV12-3 or TRBV12-4 to TRBJ2-3, with 10 bases that match TRBD2. This CDR3 contains 16 residues. The trim removed 5 bases at V and 6 bases at J, leaving 11 bases unmatched. The CDR3, as DNA: TGTGCCAGCAGTGACCAAGCGGGGGGGCCCTGGGATACGCAGTATTTT. Residues: CASSDQAGGPWDTQYF.

Of note for this clonotype: This may be a read error: a much more frequent sequence differs by one nucleotide. V usage is TRBV29-1 and J usage is TRBJ2-7, with 8 bases matching TRBD2. The germline gives CDR1 SQVTM, CDR2 ANQGSEA. The CDR3 runs 13 residues. CDR3 sequence (DNA): TGCGGAAATACTAGCGGCAGCTCCTACGAGCAGTACTTC. Residues: CGNTSGSSYEQYF.

The chain is built from TRBV3-1 and TRBJ2-4; D possibly uses TRBD1 or TRBD2 (5 bases each). This CDR3 spans 17 amino acids. V lost 0 bases, J lost 0 bases, and 12 bases lay in between. Germline V gene data show CDR1 as LGHDT and CDR2 as YNNKEL (reference sequence). CDR3 amino acids: CASSQELGPIAKNIQYF. CDR3 nucleotide sequence: TGTGCCAGCAGCCAAGAATTGGGACCTATAGCCAAAAACATTCAGTACTTC.

V gene TRBV5-1 combines with J gene TRBJ2-2, with TRBD2 matching 14 bases. V dropped 0 bases and J dropped 1; count of bases not matched to a gene: 8. This CDR3 is built from 20 residues. Germline V gene data show CDR1 as SGHRS and CDR2 as YFSETQ. CDR3 coding DNA: TGCGCCAGCAGCTTGGGACGGGGACTAGCGGGAGTTTTGAACACCGGGGAGCTGTTTTTT. Protein sequence: CASSLGRGLAGVLNTGELFF. Supplemented by reference TRBV5-1 and TRBJ2-2, the full variable domain reads KAGVTQTPRYLIKTRGQQVTLSCSPISGHRSVSWYQQTPGQGLQFLFEYFSETQRNKGNFPGRFSGRQFSNSRSEMNVSTLELGDSALYLCASSLGRGLAGVLNTGELFFGEGSRLTVL.

V gene TRBV6-1 combines with J gene TRBJ1-2; TRBD1 matches at 9 bases. Germline CDR1 is MNHNS and CDR2 is SASEGT. V was clipped by 8 bases and J by 3 bases; unmatched bases: 4. This CDR3 comprises 13 residues. The CDR3 sequence is CASATGGDYGYTF. The DNA for the CDR3 is TGTGCCAGCGCAACAGGGGGCGACTATGGCTACACCTTC.